The clone carrying this T cell receptor beta chain has just one count. Its antigen is unidentified. Repertoires were generated with immunoSEQ multiplex PCR, while TCRdb's copy carries only in-frame clones and drops some. The sample consists of roughly 120,000 clones, over 75% of them appearing once. This CDR3 has 17 residues. Deletions cut 1 base from V and 10 bases from J, with 20 bases between. Germline CDR1 and CDR2: SGHTA and FQGNSA. This sample is part of a study of T cell responses to AZD1222 COVID-19 vaccine. General study points: Nearly half of spike-specific TCRs reportedly target variant regions that are unmutated in the B.1.351 and B.1.1.7 variants. Females outnumbered males among donors, who were mostly white British; clonal diversity was possibly underestimated.

The sample was peripheral blood, taken on day 0 of AZD1222 vaccination. The TCR sequence derives from an adult in good health. This chain uses TRBV7-2 with TRBJ1-6; D not certain. The CDR3 bases are TGTGCCAGCAGCTTAGAGCTTAGCCCCAACAATGGGTCACCCCTCCACTTT. The encoded protein is CASSLELSPNNGSPLHF.